This T cell receptor (beta chain) was recovered during a study of shared clonotypes between healthy human individuals (dated by TCRdb to the early 2020s). About the study as a whole: A few men and a couple of women, aged 18 to 49 years, made up the cohort. To estimate repertoire size and how much clonotype sharing occurs between individuals, the study deeply sequenced the blood TCR repertoires of about 5 healthy adults. Each donor's leukapheresis produced roughly between roughly 0.9 and 8.9 billion PBMCs. Libraries were prepared and TCR repertoires were sequenced by different laboratories using diverse techniques, in order to increase sequencing depth and limit assay-specific biases.

This clone was seen a few times. The specificity of this receptor is unknown. Per-base qualities were not stored, and no clone one base away is much larger. According to the germline V gene, CDR1 reads SGHRS and CDR2 reads YFSETQ. The CDR3 holds 15 amino acids from the cysteine to the phenylalanine. The entry retains the CDR3 DNA only, 45 bases that are in frame from base 1. Germline trimming amounts to 0 bases on V and 1 base on J, with 1 as the count of junction bases outside the gene matches. The full study reports these points: The small number of donors limited the genetic and exposure-history diversity represented. Sampling was limited to blood, and TCR repertoires in tissue likely differ from TCR repertoires in blood. Pairwise subsampling indicated that sequencing depth was expected to affect the degree of clonotype sharing among donors.

Using the deep immunoSEQ assay, TCR CDR3 regions were amplified from genomic DNA by multiplex PCR. Extracted genomic DNA from each cell subset was distributed evenly across all wells of several immunoSEQ 96-well plates, and each plate was treated as a replicate. For unsorted PBMC, each replicate PCR was loaded with approximately 0.3 ug genomic DNA, equivalent to 25,000 to 35,000 T cell genomes. Ten immunoSEQ deep assay plates were used to sequence unsorted PBMC genomic DNA. Purified libraries were measured with a Qubit 3.0 fluorometer, size-checked on a Bioanalyzer 2100, and measured again with the KAPA Library Quantification kit. Every immunoSEQ 96-well plate was sequenced on a dedicated single-read 150-cycle Illumina NextSeq 550 flow cell. Turning to the authors' computational methods: Because the immunoSEQ output held only junctional sequences and lacked quality scores, the filtering could not match the filtering applied to full-length reads. To assign V/J genes and CDR3, sequences were annotated against IMGT germline references using PyIR, a Python wrapper for IgBLAST v1.9. Reads with weak V/J assignments (E-value above 1e-6), missing CDR3, stop codons, out-of-frame junctions, or ambiguous translated residues were removed. A V3J clonotype was defined by an identical inferred V gene, J gene, and CDR3 amino acid sequence. Percentage overlap between repertoires was computed as shared unique clonotypes divided by the size of the smaller repertoire. RTK rarefaction, the Chao1 estimator, and Recon v2.1 estimates of unobserved clonotypes were used to assess repertoire richness. In its TCRdb copy, this immuneACCESS table keeps in-frame sequences only and misses some clones. Where compared with another copy, unresolved V genes explain less than half of these, and the others have no known cause. D and trimming were read from the DNA, whereas the V and J calls and clone size are those reported in that table. Within this sample are 450,000 to 500,000 clones, with 78% of them counted one time only. The top ten clones comprise more than 10% of the sample.

The donors were healthy, HIV-negative adults who had no recently reported acute infections or vaccinations. Only Caucasian adults living in Nashville, Tennessee, USA were represented among the donors. For unsorted samples, 85 million to 100 million PBMCs were counted, and genomic DNA was extracted using the QIAamp DNA Blood Mini kit. After blood collection by leukapheresis, PBMCs were isolated using Ficoll-Histopaque density gradient centrifugation and then cryopreserved in the vapor phase of liquid nitrogen. The specimen was PBMCs. The receptor's source is a woman aged 40 to 50 in good health. Some clones in this sample may be carry-over from other donors' samples. The chain couples TRBV5-1 to TRBJ2-3, and 8 bases in between align with TRBD2. The DNA sequence reads TGCGCCAGCAGCTTGGATAGCGGGGGCACAGATACGCAGTATTTT. Its product reads: CASSLDSGGTDTQYF. Joined to the reference TRBV5-1 and TRBJ2-3 proteins, this CDR3 gives the full variable domain: KAGVTQTPRYLIKTRGQQVTLSCSPISGHRSVSWYQQTPGQGLQFLFEYFSETQRNKGNFPGRFSGRQFSNSRSEMNVSTLELGDSALYLCASSLDSGGTDTQYFGPGTRLTVL.